The next 7 T cell receptor beta chains were all read from a single sample in a study of T cell responses to AZD1222 COVID-19 vaccine. The assay was immunoSEQ multiplex PCR, and TCRdb's table has in-frame clones only and misses some. The table shows roughly 77,000 clones, with over 75% occurring only once. Source: peripheral blood, taken 28 days after the second AZD1222 dose. These receptors originate from an adult who received the AZD1222 COVID-19 vaccine.

This chain uses TRBV7-3 with TRBJ2-1, with TRBD1 matching 7 bases. This CDR3 is 15 amino acids long. V lost 5 bases and J lost 7; bases outside the gene matches: 11. Germline-derived CDR1 and CDR2 are SGHTA and FQGTGA. The CDR3 here is CASSRTRTGRNEQFF. CDR3 nucleotide sequence: TGTGCCAGCAGCCGCACCCGGACAGGACGAAATGAGCAGTTCTTC.

The chain combines TRBV6-2 or TRBV6-3 with TRBJ2-7; tentative D call: TRBD2 (6 bases). The germline CDR1 and CDR2 sequences are MNHEY and SVGEGT. This CDR3 is 18 amino acids long. Trimming removed 2 bases from V and 3 bases from J, with 23 bases in between. CDR3 residues: CASSYRLNRGGWVYEQYF. The CDR3 coding sequence is TGTGCCAGCAGTTACCGCCTGAACCGGGGAGGTTGGGTCTACGAGCAGTACTTC.

The V and J genes are TRBV7-9 and TRBJ1-2; D gene unclear. This CDR3 is 14 amino acids long. Germline V gene sequence: CDR1 SEHNR, CDR2 FQNEAQ (reference sequence). V was shortened by 4 bases and J by 4 bases, with 13 bases between the two germline ends. CDR3 sequence reads: CASSWSGVTYGYTF. The CDR3, as DNA: TGTGCCAGCAGCTGGAGCGGGGTCACCTATGGCTACACCTTC. The full variable domain, in which reference TRBV7-9 and TRBJ1-2 provide the parts outside the CDR3, is DTGVSQNPRHKITKRGQNVTFRCDPISEHNRLYWYRQTLGQGPEFLTYFQNEAQLEKSRLLSDRFSAERPKGSFSTLEIQRTEQGDSAMYLCASSWSGVTYGYTFGSGTRLTVV.

This chain connects TRBV19 to TRBJ2-5; TRBD2 aligns across 13 bases. After removal of 3 bases from V and 5 bases from J, the junction contained 6 bases not matched to a gene. Germline V gene data show CDR1 as LNHDA and CDR2 as SQIVND (reference sequence). There are 16 residues in the CDR3. The CDR3: CASSIRLAGGEETQYF. The DNA of the CDR3 is TGTGCCAGTAGTATCAGACTAGCGGGGGGCGAGGAGACCCAGTACTTC.

This sequence joins TRBV7-6 and TRBJ1-3, with D perhaps TRBD1 (6 bases). Deletions cut 7 bases from V and 0 bases from J, with 13 bases between. The CDR3 loop spans 15 amino acids. Germline V gives CDR1 SGHVS, CDR2 FNYEAQ. The CDR3 spells CASIADRSSGNTIYF. CDR3 DNA sequence: TGTGCCAGCATAGCGGACAGAAGCTCTGGAAACACCATATATTTT.

The chain recombines TRBV30 with TRBJ1-2, with a weak D call TRBD1 (6 bases). The CDR3 loop spans 11 amino acids. CDR1 and CDR2 (germline): GTSNPN, SVGIG (reference sequence). V lost 6 bases and J 6 bases, leaving 11 bases between the germline ends. DNA for the CDR3: TGTGCCTGTGAGGGGGGCAATGGCTACACCTTC. Protein product: CACEGGNGYTF.

The rearrangement joins TRBV7-8 to TRBJ2-4, with D possibly being TRBD2 (6 bases). The CDR3 sequence is 16 residues long. V was cut by 4 bases and J by 9 bases, with 22 bases left in between. Per germline, CDR1 SGHVS and CDR2 FQNEAQ. CDR3 nucleotides: TGTGCCAGCAGCTCTTTTGCGGGGACTGTCCCAGGCATTCAGTACTTC. Encoded protein: CASSSFAGTVPGIQYF.